This T cell receptor (beta chain) was sequenced during a study of siplizumab effects on memory and regulatory T cells. Some clones are missing from TCRdb's copy, which holds only in-frame ones; the method was immunoSEQ multiplex PCR. The table shows about 82,000 clones, with about 91% occurring only once. Overall study findings and caveats: A major contribution to the alloresponse seemed to be made by naive T cells, which seemed more diverse than memory cells. Of the alloreactive clones, only a minor fraction mapped to unstimulated subsets. Naive-or-memory phenotypes were unassignable for roughly 75-97% of proliferating CD4+ or CD8+ clones.

The germline CDR1 and CDR2 sequences are LNHDA and SQIVND (reference sequence). J gave up 1 base and V 5 bases, and 5 bases lay outside the gene matches. The CDR3 is 15 amino acids. A remark on this clone: Its antigen remains unknown.

The chain is built from TRBV19 and TRBJ2-3; 8 bases are shared with TRBD1. The sequencing input was Tregs sorted from blood. This TCR was sampled from a human donor in good health. The CDR3 DNA sequence: TGTGCCAGTAGTTGGCAGGGGGCGCGCACAGATACGCAGTATTTT. Translated, it gives CASSWQGARTDTQYF.